This entry is about one TCR beta chain. This table comes from immunoSEQ multiplex PCR, and its TCRdb copy is limited to in-frame clones, with some not included. The sample yields 140,000 or so clones, around nine tenths seen once. This entry belongs to a study of T cell responses to AZD1222 COVID-19 vaccine. The CDR3 runs to 14 residues. Trimming cost V 0 bases and J 2 bases, with 8 bases left between them. CDR1 and CDR2 (germline): MNHEY, SVGAGI. V gene TRBV6-5 combines with J gene TRBJ2-7; D is uncertain. This sequence was found in an adult in good health. This material consisted of peripheral blood, taken on day 0 of AZD1222 vaccination. CDR3 sequence: CASSYSAATYEQYF. Written as DNA, the CDR3 is TGTGCCAGCAGTTACTCGGCGGCCACCTACGAGCAGTACTTC.